The 10 T cell receptor beta chains below all came from one sample that was sequenced in a study of blood T cell repertoires in COVID-19 (dated by TCRdb to about 2020). The protocol used for the library was the immunoSEQ multiplex PCR assay. Here the immuneACCESS table is served through TCRdb, limited to in-frame sequences with V and J called. Missing clones are a known gap in these copies; in checked studies unresolved V genes cover under half, and the rest lacks a known reason. This sample holds approximately 180,000 clones; over 75% were observed only once. The ten largest clonotypes hold around 1.2% of the sample. Sequencing used PBMCs or T cells enriched from blood (not recorded which). Every receptor here comes from a human donor with acute COVID-19. The donor label of this sample is uncertain.

The J gene is TRBJ1-3, the V gene TRBV30, with 8 nucleotides matching TRBD1. Germline CDR1 and CDR2: GTSNPN and SVGIG (reference sequence). Germline trimming cut 0 bases from V and 2 bases from J; bases unmatched to any gene: 6. This CDR3 has 16 amino acids. In nucleotides, the CDR3 is TGTGCCTGGAGTGTACCGCCAGGGGGCACTGGAAACACCATATATTTT. It yields the protein CAWSVPPGGTGNTIYF.

This rearrangement joins TRBV23-1 to TRBJ2-1, with D tentatively TRBD1 (6 bases). TRBV23-1 is placed among ORFs of uncertain function. The CDR3 covers 18 residues. Trimming took 2 bases from V and 2 from J, leaving 19 bases between them. CDR3 residues: CASSQIRGKSGAYNEQFF. The CDR3 DNA reads TGCGCCAGCAGTCAAATTAGGGGTAAATCAGGGGCCTACAATGAGCAGTTCTTC.

J is TRBJ1-5 and V is TRBV24-1; tentative D call: TRBD1 (6 bases). Trimming stripped 4 bases from V and 2 bases from J, with 11 bases between. The CDR3 consists of 15 residues. The V gene's germline CDR1 is KGHDR and CDR2 SFDVKD. CDR3 residues: CATSDSRGGNQPQHF. DNA of the CDR3: TGTGCCACCAGTGACTCCAGGGGTGGCAATCAGCCCCAGCATTTT.

This clone was found many times. The chain uses TRBV19 and TRBJ1-4; 9 nucleotides line up with TRBD1. Losses at the gene ends were 5 bases for V and 8 bases for J; bases not matched to a gene: 6. In germline, CDR1 is LNHDA, CDR2 SQIVND (reference sequence). This CDR3 has 14 amino acids. The CDR3 is CASSVGQGSEKLFF. CDR3 sequence (DNA): TGTGCCAGTAGTGTAGGACAGGGGTCGGAAAAACTGTTTTTT.

V and J are TRBV7-9 and TRBJ2-7, with a tentative D call TRBD1 (5 bases). Germline V gene data show CDR1 as SEHNR and CDR2 as FQNEAQ (reference sequence). This CDR3 contains 15 residues. V dropped 1 base and J dropped 2 bases, with 12 bases sitting between them. CDR3 coding DNA: TGTGCCAGCAGCTTAGTTGTTCAGGGAACCTACGAGCAGTACTTC. This codes for CASSLVVQGTYEQYF. The variable domain in full, completed from reference TRBV7-9 and TRBJ2-7, reads DTGVSQNPRHKITKRGQNVTFRCDPISEHNRLYWYRQTLGQGPEFLTYFQNEAQLEKSRLLSDRFSAERPKGSFSTLEIQRTEQGDSAMYLCASSLVVQGTYEQYFGPGTRLTVT.

The chain links TRBV25-1 to TRBJ2-2; tentative D call: TRBD1 (6 bases). V lost 5 bases to trimming and J lost 7 bases, with 11 bases between them. Germline V gene data show CDR1 as MGHDK and CDR2 as SYGVNS. The CDR3 has 13 residues. CDR3: CASSREGGGELFF. CDR3 DNA: TGTGCCAGCAGTAGAGAAGGGGGCGGGGAGCTGTTTTTT.

For the CDR3, the DNA is TGTGCCAGCAGCTTGGCGGTTGGTTCCTATAATTCACCCCTCCACTTT. Protein product: CASSLAVGSYNSPLHF. The chain has TRBV5-6 and TRBJ1-6; D uncertain. The CDR3 loop spans 16 amino acids. The V gene lost 0 bases and the J gene lost 1 base, with 8 bases spanning the gap. Germline lookup yields CDR1 SGHDT and CDR2 YYEEEE.

This chain joins TRBV6-1 and TRBJ1-5; D remains ambiguous. Trimming pared 2 bases from V and 1 base from J, leaving 9 bases between. Germline V gives CDR1 MNHNS, CDR2 SASEGT. This CDR3 is built from 15 residues. Here the CDR3 reads CASSERFMSNQPQHF. Here the CDR3 DNA reads TGTGCCAGCAGTGAACGGTTTATGAGCAATCAGCCCCAGCATTTT.

The chain is built from TRBV5-1 and TRBJ2-2; D is unclear. The germline V gene has CDR1 SGHRS and CDR2 YFSETQ. Trimming cost V 0 bases and J 0 bases, with 6 bases left between them. This CDR3 is built from 15 residues. Here the CDR3 reads CASSLDGPNTGELFF. In nucleotides, the CDR3 is TGCGCCAGCAGCTTGGACGGTCCGAACACCGGGGAGCTGTTTTTT.

The chain recombines TRBV27 with TRBJ2-7, with 7 bases that match TRBD1. The junction had 12 bases not matched to a gene; V was cut back by 6 bases and J by 4 bases. The germline V gene has CDR1 MNHEY and CDR2 SMNVEV (reference sequence). This CDR3 has 15 residues. Written as DNA, the CDR3 is TGTGCCAGCAGATACACCGGGACAGCTATATACGAGCAGTACTTC. This translates into CASRYTGTAIYEQYF.